This T cell receptor beta chain was recorded in a study of identical twins. With template switching, a universal primer site was added, and the cDNA carried unique molecular identifiers. TCRdb reprocessed the 5' RACE reads with MiXCR, giving one entry per CDR3 protein. The sample lists fewer than 500,000 distinct CDR3 sequences; roughly an eighth were seen once. The CDR3 is 13 residues long. CDR1 and CDR2 (germline): SQVTM, ANQGSEA. The sample also formed part of further work on yellow fever vaccine responses in identical twins.

This clonotype was sampled from a woman aged 18-29 years in good health. J is TRBJ2-2 and V is TRBV29-1; 9 bases agree with TRBD2. The specimen was CD4+ T cells sorted from blood. The DNA of the CDR3 is TGCTGCGGGAGGGACAGTAACACCGGGGAGCTGTTTTTT. Its protein is CCGRDSNTGELFF.